Below are 15 T cell receptor beta chains sequenced from a single sample in a study of graft-versus-host responses after intestinal transplantation. Only in-frame clones appear in the TCRdb table, and some are missing; sequencing was by immunoSEQ multiplex PCR. The table lists around 54,000 clones, about 90% of them singletons. The sequences come from PBMCs, collected about 93 weeks after intestinal transplant. These receptors came from a human patient who received an intestinal transplant, so some T cells may come from the graft donor.

The chain recombines TRBV11-1 with TRBJ2-3; 10 nucleotides line up with TRBD2. Germline CDR1 and CDR2: SGHAT and FQDESV (reference sequence). Germline trimming cut 1 base from V and 6 bases from J; bases unmatched to any gene: 16. The CDR3 runs 19 residues. In DNA, the CDR3 is TGTGCCAGCAGCTTAGTAGGCGTGGGGAGCGGGGGGGCGTTGGATACGCAGTATTTT. This codes for CASSLVGVGSGGALDTQYF.

This chain's CDR3 is CASSVTSQGLFF. DNA for the CDR3: TGTGCCAGCAGTGTGACTTCTCAAGGGCTGTTTTTT. The V gene is TRBV2, the J gene TRBJ2-2; D gene ambiguous. CDR1 is SNHLY and CDR2 is FYNNEI in the germline V gene. Trimming took 4 bases from V and 13 from J, leaving 13 bases between them. This CDR3 comprises 12 residues.

The genes are TRBV10-2 and TRBJ2-5; 7 bases fit TRBD2. Germline V gene data show CDR1 as WSHSY and CDR2 as SAAADI. V was pared by 4 bases and J by 1 base, with 3 bases of the junction left unmatched. The length of the CDR3 is 14 residues. CDR3: CASSGASGQETQYF. In DNA, the CDR3 is TGCGCCAGCAGTGGGGCTAGCGGCCAAGAGACCCAGTACTTC.

This clone was detected once. This chain connects TRBV12-5 to TRBJ1-2, with TRBD1 identical over 11 bases. The J segment lost 2 bases and the V segment lost 0 bases, leaving 2 bases of the junction unmatched. This CDR3 comprises 16 residues. Germline V gene lookup returns CDR1 LGHNT and CDR2 FRNRAP. The CDR3 region is CASGLVGDRGNYGYTF. The CDR3 coding sequence is TGTGCTAGTGGTTTGGTAGGGGACAGGGGGAACTATGGCTACACCTTC.

The rearrangement links TRBV19 to TRBJ2-5; TRBD2 is a possible D gene (6 bases). V was clipped by 3 bases and J by 7 bases, with 15 bases between them. CDR3 length equals 14 residues. From germline, CDR1 is LNHDA and CDR2 SQIVND (reference sequence). CDR3 in amino acids: CASSMGLTGGTQYF. As DNA, the CDR3 is TGTGCCAGTAGTATGGGACTTACTGGAGGGACCCAGTACTTC.

This chain links TRBV6-1 with TRBJ1-6; 8 positions agree with TRBD1. J lost 5 bases, V lost 7 bases, and 4 bases had no gene match. Germline values: CDR1 MNHNS, CDR2 SASEGT. This CDR3 spans 14 amino acids. The CDR3 region is CASMGQENNSPLHF. The CDR3 bases are TGTGCCAGCATGGGACAGGAGAATAATTCACCCCTCCACTTT.

The chain carries TRBV7-2 and TRBJ2-5, with no clear D. From germline, CDR1 is SGHTA and CDR2 FQGNSA. CDR3 length: 14 amino acids. Trimming left V 5 bases short and J 5 bases short, with 15 bases between. CDR3 bases: TGTGCCAGCAGCCCCCCACCCCTACCGGAGACCCAGTACTTC. Translation gives CASSPPPLPETQYF.

The V and J genes are TRBV7-8 and TRBJ1-1, with D possibly TRBD1 on 6 matching bases. With 2 bases removed from V and 7 bases from J, the gap between germline ends came to 14 bases. CDR1 SGHVS and CDR2 FQNEAQ come from the germline V gene. CDR3 size: 14 residues. The CDR3 DNA reads as TGTGCCAGCAGCTTACGTCCAGGGGATTTTGAAGCTTTCTTT. It yields the protein CASSLRPGDFEAFF.

This sequence joins TRBV7-9 and TRBJ2-1; the D is unclear. The germline gives CDR1 SEHNR, CDR2 FQNEAQ (reference sequence). This CDR3 region has 12 residues. The ends were cut back, 6 bases at V and 4 bases at J, with 7 bases in the middle. The DNA for the CDR3 is TGTGCCAGCAGATATGAATACAATGAGCAGTTCTTC. It is translated as CASRYEYNEQFF.

The rearrangement uses TRBV5-1 and TRBJ1-4; D gene uncertain. The CDR3 has 12 residues. Trimming took 7 bases from V and 8 from J, leaving 12 bases between them. Germline CDR1 SGHRS, CDR2 YFSETQ. Written as DNA, the CDR3 is TGCGCCAGCGATACTCTATGGGAAAAACTGTTTTTT. Translated, it gives CASDTLWEKLFF.

This chain connects TRBV6-6 to TRBJ1-2, with D possibly TRBD1 on 6 matching bases. This CDR3 spans 14 amino acids. Per germline, CDR1 MNHNY and CDR2 SVGAGI (reference sequence). Trimming removed 0 bases from V and 7 bases from J, with 12 bases in between. The CDR3 nucleotides read TGTGCCAGCAGTTACTCGGGGGGGCAAGGTGGCTACACCTTC. Encoded protein: CASSYSGGQGGYTF.

This clone showed up just a few times. The chain employs TRBV2 and TRBJ1-1, with D unresolved. The CDR3 runs to 12 residues. The V and J ends lost 5 bases and 5 bases respectively, with 9 bases between them. CDR1 is SNHLY and CDR2 is FYNNEI in the germline V gene. CDR3 residues: CASSYRLTEAFF. The CDR3 DNA is TGTGCCAGCAGTTATCGGTTGACTGAAGCTTTCTTT.

The rearrangement uses TRBV6-6 and TRBJ1-2; the D is unclear. V was shortened by 2 bases and J by 2 bases, with 6 bases between the two germline ends. This CDR3 is 13 amino acids long. CDR1 MNHNY and CDR2 SVGAGI come from the germline V gene (reference sequence). DNA of the CDR3: TGTGCCAGCAGTTACACGGACAACTATGGCTACACCTTC. This translates into CASSYTDNYGYTF.

The chain uses TRBV7-3 and TRBJ2-7, with 9 nucleotides matching TRBD2. The germline gives CDR1 SGHTA, CDR2 FQGTGA. CDR3 length: 15 amino acids. Trimming at V came to 9 bases and at J to 2 bases, leaving 11 bases not matched to a gene. CDR3 bases: TGTGCCAGTAGTATCGATAGCGGGGGTCCCTACGAGCAGTACTTC. This sequence encodes CASSIDSGGPYEQYF.

The gene calls are TRBV5-1 and TRBJ1-2, with 9 bases matching TRBD1. V shed 4 bases, J shed 2 bases, and the junction held 9 bases outside the gene matches. The CDR3 has 16 amino acids. CDR1 SGHRS and CDR2 YFSETQ come from the germline V gene. The DNA for the CDR3 is TGCGCCAGCAGCACTATGGGGACAGGGAGAAACTATGGCTACACCTTC. Protein product: CASSTMGTGRNYGYTF.